This TCR beta chain stems from a study of T cell changes during pregnancy in multiple sclerosis. CDR3 length: 14 residues. The V segment lost 3 bases and the J segment 3 bases; nucleotides outside the gene matches: 4. Germline CDR1 is SGDLS and CDR2 is YYNGEE. Sequencing was performed with immunoSEQ multiplex PCR; in TCRdb, only in-frame clones are kept and a portion is missing. This table has 85,000 to 130,000 clones, around 90% appearing once. The clonotype comes from a female donor with multiple sclerosis, enrolled in a pregnancy study. The sequencing used peripheral blood, collected before pregnancy. The chain is built from TRBV9 and TRBJ2-5, with 8 bases identical to TRBD2. The chain's CDR3 is CASSGLAGKETQYF. The CDR3 DNA sequence: TGTGCCAGCAGCGGCTTAGCGGGGAAAGAGACCCAGTACTTC.